This TCR beta chain emerged from a study of shared clonotypes between healthy human individuals. Comment on this clone: The antigen remains undetermined. Relative to the germline gene, one junction end is altered; a read error may explain this.

Study results and caveats: It was expected that sequencing depth would affect clonotype sharing among donors.

The data were produced by immunoSEQ multiplex PCR, yet TCRdb's version contains in-frame clones alone and is incomplete. The repertoire includes some 2,000,000 clones, roughly 96% of them detected once, and 0.1% to 0.15% sits in the top ten. The CDR3 extends over 15 amino acids. Germline V gene lookup returns CDR1 SSHAT and CDR2 FNYEAQ (reference sequence). All donors qualified as healthy HIV-negative adults and had experienced no recent acute infections or vaccinations. V usage is TRBV7-7 and J usage is TRBJ2-3, with no clear D. The sequencing input was naive CD4+ T cells sorted from blood. Subset of the sample: CD45RA+ positively selected. This TCR was sampled from a man aged 18 to 35 in good health. The DNA for the CDR3 is TGTGCTAGCAGCCCCCTTGGGGTTGGGACAGATACGCAGTATTTT. Translating gives CASSPLGVGTDTQYF.